This T cell receptor (beta chain) emerged from a study of T-cell reconstitution after alpha-beta-depleted transplantation in children. The sample holds many counts of this clonotype. Germline V CDR1 and CDR2: LGHNA, YNFKEQ. Germline trimming cut 7 bases from V and 7 bases from J; bases unmatched to any gene: 17. The CDR3 is 18 residues long. Unique molecular identifiers were incorporated when the TCRbeta library was constructed. MiXCR, applied by TCRdb to the PCR reads, yields one record per CDR3 protein. This table holds approximately 270,000 distinct CDR3 sequences, 9.9% found once. Sequenced material: PBMCs from the stem cell graft donor, taken from the stem cell graft. This TCR came from a human donor who donated a stem cell graft to a child with SCID. This chain links TRBV4-2 with TRBJ2-2; 11 positions match TRBD2. In DNA form, the CDR3 reads TGTGCCAGCACCCCGTCGCTAGCGGGGGGCTTGAGCCTCGGGGAGCTGTTTTTT. As protein: CASTPSLAGGLSLGELFF.